The 3 T cell receptor beta chains below were found in one sample sequenced in a study of CD8 T cells in Susac syndrome. Random hexamers primed reverse transcription of 0.5 to 1 ug RNA. In TCRdb, the immunoSEQ multiplex PCR reads were re-called with MiXCR into one record per CDR3 protein. The top ten clones hold approximately 0.086% of a sample with about 190,000 distinct CDR3 sequences, roughly nine tenths of them seen once. Specimen: CD4+ T cells from PBMCs. The receptors come from a human donor with Susac syndrome.

This clonotype was seen once. The chain employs TRBV27 and TRBJ2-5, with D perhaps matching TRBD2 (6 bases). Trimming removed 1 base from V and 1 base from J, with 22 bases in between. Germline values: CDR1 MNHEY, CDR2 SMNVEV (reference sequence). The length of the CDR3 is 19 residues. The CDR3 sequence is CASSLFATSSRGGQETQYF. The CDR3 DNA sequence: TGTGCCAGCAGTTTATTTGCAACGTCCTCGCGGGGAGGCCAAGAGACCCAGTACTTC.

This chain uses TRBV29-1 with TRBJ1-1; D call uncertain. Germline V gives CDR1 SQVTM, CDR2 ANQGSEA. V was trimmed by 4 bases and J by 6 bases, leaving 15 bases between them. The CDR3 covers 13 residues. The CDR3 DNA reads TGCAGCGTTGTCGGGCTTGGTGGACCTGAAGCTTTCTTT. Amino acid sequence: CSVVGLGGPEAFF.

This clonotype appeared a single time. The genes are TRBV12-3 or TRBV12-4 and TRBJ1-5, with 7 bases aligning to TRBD1. The J segment lost 3 bases and the V segment lost 4 bases, leaving 3 bases of the junction unmatched. The CDR3 has 14 amino acids. In nucleotides, the CDR3 is TGTGCCAGCAGTTCGGGACAGAACAATCAGCCCCAGCATTTT. Its protein product is CASSSGQNNQPQHF.